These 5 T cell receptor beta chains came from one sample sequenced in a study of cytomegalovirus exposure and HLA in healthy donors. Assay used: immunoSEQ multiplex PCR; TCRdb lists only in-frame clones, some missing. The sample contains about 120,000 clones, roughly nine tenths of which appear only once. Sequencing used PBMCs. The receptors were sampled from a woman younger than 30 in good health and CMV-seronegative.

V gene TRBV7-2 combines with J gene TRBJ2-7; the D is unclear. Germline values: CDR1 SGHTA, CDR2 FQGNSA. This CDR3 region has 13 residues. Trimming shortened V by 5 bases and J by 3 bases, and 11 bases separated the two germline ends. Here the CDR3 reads CASSPSMNYEQYF. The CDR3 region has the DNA TGTGCCAGCAGCCCGAGCATGAACTACGAGCAGTACTTC.

The CDR3 DNA sequence: TGTGCCAGCAGCCGGACAGCTGACAGGGCCTATGGCTACACCTTC. Protein: CASSRTADRAYGYTF. The chain carries TRBV7-2 and TRBJ1-2; 7 positions match TRBD1. CDR1 is SGHTA, CDR2 FQGNSA, per germline. The trim removed 5 bases at V and 4 bases at J, leaving 10 bases unmatched. The length of the CDR3 is 15 residues.

CDR3 amino acids: CASRSTSGNTIYF. DNA of the CDR3: TGTGCCAGCAGATCTACCTCTGGAAACACCATATATTTT. The gene calls are TRBV28 and TRBJ1-3; D is ambiguous. In germline, CDR1 is MDHEN, CDR2 SYDVKM. The CDR3 runs 13 residues. With 6 bases removed from V and 0 bases from J, the gap between germline ends came to 6 bases.

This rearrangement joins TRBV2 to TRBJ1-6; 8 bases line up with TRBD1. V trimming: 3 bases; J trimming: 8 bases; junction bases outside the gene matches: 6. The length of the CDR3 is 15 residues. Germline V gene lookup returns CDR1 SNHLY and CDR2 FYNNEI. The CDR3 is CASSEQGAQDSPLHF. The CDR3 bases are TGTGCCAGCAGTGAGCAGGGGGCGCAGGATTCACCCCTCCACTTT. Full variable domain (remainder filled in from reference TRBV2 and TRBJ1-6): EPEVTQTPSHQVTQMGQEVILRCVPISNHLYFYWYRQILGQKVEFLVSFYNNEISEKSEIFDDQFSVERPDGSNFTLKIRSTKLEDSAMYFCASSEQGAQDSPLHFGNGTRLTVT.

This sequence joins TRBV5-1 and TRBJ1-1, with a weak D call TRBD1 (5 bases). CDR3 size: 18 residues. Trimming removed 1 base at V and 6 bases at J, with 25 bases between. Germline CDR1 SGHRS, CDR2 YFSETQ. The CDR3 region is CASSLRRRVNSPGAEAFF. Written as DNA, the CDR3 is TGCGCCAGCAGCTTGAGGCGTCGGGTAAACAGCCCGGGGGCTGAAGCTTTCTTT.